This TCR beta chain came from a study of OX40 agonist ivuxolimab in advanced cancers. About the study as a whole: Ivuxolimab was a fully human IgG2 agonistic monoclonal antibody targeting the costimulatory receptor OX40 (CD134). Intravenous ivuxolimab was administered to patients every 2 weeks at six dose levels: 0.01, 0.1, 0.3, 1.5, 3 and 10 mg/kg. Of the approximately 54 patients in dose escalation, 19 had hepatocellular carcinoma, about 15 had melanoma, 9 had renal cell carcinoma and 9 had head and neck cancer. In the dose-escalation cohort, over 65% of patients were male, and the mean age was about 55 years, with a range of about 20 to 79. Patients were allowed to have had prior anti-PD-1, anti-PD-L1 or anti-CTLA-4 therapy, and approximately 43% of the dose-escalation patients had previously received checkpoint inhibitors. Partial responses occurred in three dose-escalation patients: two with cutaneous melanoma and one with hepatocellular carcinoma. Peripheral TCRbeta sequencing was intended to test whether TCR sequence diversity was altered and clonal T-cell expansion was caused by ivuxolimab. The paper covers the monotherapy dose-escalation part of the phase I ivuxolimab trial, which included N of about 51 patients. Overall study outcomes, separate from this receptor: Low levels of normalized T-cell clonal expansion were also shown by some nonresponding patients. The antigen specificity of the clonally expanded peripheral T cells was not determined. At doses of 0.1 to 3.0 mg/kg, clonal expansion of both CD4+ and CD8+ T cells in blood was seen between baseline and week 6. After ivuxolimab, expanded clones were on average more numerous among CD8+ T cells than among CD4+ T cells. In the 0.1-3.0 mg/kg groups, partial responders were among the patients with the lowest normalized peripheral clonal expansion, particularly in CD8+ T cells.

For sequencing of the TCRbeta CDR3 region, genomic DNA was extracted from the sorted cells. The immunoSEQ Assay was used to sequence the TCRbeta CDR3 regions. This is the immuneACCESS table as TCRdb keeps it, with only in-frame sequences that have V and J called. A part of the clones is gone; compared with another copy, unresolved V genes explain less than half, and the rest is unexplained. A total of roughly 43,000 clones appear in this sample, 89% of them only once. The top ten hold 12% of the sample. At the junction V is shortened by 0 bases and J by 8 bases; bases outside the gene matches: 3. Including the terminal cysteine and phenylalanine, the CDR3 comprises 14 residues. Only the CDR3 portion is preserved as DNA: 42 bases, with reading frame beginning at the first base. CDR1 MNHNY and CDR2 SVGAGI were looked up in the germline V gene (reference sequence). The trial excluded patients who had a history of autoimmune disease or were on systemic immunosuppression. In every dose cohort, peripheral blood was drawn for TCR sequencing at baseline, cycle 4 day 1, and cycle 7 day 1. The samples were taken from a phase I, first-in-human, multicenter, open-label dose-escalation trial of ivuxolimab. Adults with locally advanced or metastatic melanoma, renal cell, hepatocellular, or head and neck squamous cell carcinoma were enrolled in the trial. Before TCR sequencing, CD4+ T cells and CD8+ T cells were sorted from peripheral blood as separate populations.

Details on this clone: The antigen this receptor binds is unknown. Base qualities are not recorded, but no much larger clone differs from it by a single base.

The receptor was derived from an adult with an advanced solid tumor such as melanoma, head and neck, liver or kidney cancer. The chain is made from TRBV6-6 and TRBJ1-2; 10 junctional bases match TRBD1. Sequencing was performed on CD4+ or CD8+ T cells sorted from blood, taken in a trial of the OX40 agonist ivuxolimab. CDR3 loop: CASSYSTGGIGYTF. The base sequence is TGTGCCAGCAGTTACTCGACAGGGGGCATCGGCTACACCTTC.